This TCR beta chain was sequenced in a study of T-cell reconstitution after alpha-beta-depleted transplantation in children (dated by TCRdb to between 2015 and 2016). Background on the whole study: Using TCR repertoire profiling, the study followed T-cell immune reconstitution in a quantitative way in children after TCRalphabeta/CD19-depleted allogeneic hematopoietic cell transplantation.

As concerns this clonotype: Its antigen is not yet known. Per-base qualities were not stored, and no clone one base away is much larger.

The library came from PCR. Sequencing took place on an Illumina HiSeq 2500. Molecular barcoding was employed in the preparation of TCR libraries, with unique molecular identifiers being used to normalize TCRbeta repertoire quantification. Using fastp trimming at Q25 and MiXCR clonotype assembly, TCRdb reanalyzed the public sequencing data and kept in-frame beta chains. Rows are combined by CDR3 protein, so each entry shows the most common genes and DNA. This sample holds about 580,000 distinct CDR3 sequences; 20% to 25% were observed only once. Around an eighth of the sample belongs to the ten largest clones. In the paper's terms, the treatment or condition label means: allogeneic hematopoietic cell transplantation with graft depleted of TCRalphabeta T cells and CD19 B cells. TCRalphabeta/CD19-depleted allogeneic hematopoietic cell grafts were given to the transplant recipients, all of whom were children.

In the germline V gene, CDR1 corresponds to MNHNS and CDR2 to SASEGT. From the cysteine through the phenylalanine, the CDR3 covers 14 amino acids. Here the CDR3 DNA is all that survives: 42 bases in frame from base 1. A distance of 12 bases separates the germline ends of V and J, which lose 7 bases and 3 bases respectively. What the work shows at the level of the full study, not this receptor alone: In some patients, the high TCRbeta diversity seen at day 60 was put down to recipient T cells and intrathymic progenitors that had survived conditioning. Over subsequent months, a decline in hyperexpanded clone frequencies was noted, and after one year, T-cell counts and TCRbeta diversity were mostly ascribed to newly produced T cells. The apparently early alphabetaT-cell count recovery about two months after transplant was reportedly dependent on only several hundred rapidly expanded clones derived from non-depleted graft cells.

The V and J segments used are TRBV6-1 and TRBJ2-2; confidence is insufficient to name the D gene. This specimen was PBMCs, mostly from graft donor cells, taken 360 days after TCRalphabeta/CD19-depleted stem cell transplant. This sequence was found in a boy younger than two who had a stem cell transplant for acute myeloid leukemia, so the T cells may come from the graft donor. The CDR3 amino acid sequence is: CASNTGLHTGELFF. The nucleotide sequence reads TGTGCCAGCAACACCGGTCTGCACACCGGGGAGCTGTTTTTT.